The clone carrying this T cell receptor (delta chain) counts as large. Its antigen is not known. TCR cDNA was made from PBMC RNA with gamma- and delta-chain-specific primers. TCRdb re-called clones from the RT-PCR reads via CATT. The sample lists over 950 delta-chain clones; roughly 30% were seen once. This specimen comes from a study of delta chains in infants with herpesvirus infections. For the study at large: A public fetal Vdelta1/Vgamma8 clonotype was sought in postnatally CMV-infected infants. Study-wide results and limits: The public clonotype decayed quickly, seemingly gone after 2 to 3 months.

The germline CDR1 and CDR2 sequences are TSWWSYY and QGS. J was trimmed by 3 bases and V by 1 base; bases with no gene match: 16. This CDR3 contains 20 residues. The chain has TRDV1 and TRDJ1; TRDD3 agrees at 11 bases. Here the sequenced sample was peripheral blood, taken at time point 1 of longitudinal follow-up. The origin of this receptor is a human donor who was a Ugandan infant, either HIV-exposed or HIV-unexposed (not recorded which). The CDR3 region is CALGERTYPWGIRKSDKLIF. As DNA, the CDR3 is TGTGCTCTTGGGGAACGAACCTACCCGTGGGGGATACGAAAGTCCGATAAACTCATCTTT.